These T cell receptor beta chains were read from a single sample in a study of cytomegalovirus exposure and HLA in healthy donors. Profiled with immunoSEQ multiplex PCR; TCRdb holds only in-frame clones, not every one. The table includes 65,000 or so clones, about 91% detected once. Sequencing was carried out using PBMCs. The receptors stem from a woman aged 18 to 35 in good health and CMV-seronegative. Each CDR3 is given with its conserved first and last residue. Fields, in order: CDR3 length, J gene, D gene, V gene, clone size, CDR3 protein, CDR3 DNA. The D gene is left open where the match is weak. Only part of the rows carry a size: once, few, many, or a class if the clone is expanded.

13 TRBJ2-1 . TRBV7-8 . CASSGTLDDEQFF TGTGCCAGCAGCGGGACATTGGACGATGAGCAGTTCTTC
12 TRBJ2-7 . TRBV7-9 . CASGGSSYEQYF TGTGCCAGCGGGGGGAGCTCCTACGAGCAGTACTTC
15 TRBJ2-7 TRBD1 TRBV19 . CASSINRDRLYEQYF TGTGCCAGTAGTATTAACCGGGACAGGCTATACGAGCAGTACTTC
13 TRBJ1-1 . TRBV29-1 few CSVEDRAGIEAFF TGCAGCGTTGAAGATAGAGCAGGGATTGAAGCTTTCTTT
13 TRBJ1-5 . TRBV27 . CASSLAENQPQHF TGTGCCAGCAGTTTAGCCGAGAATCAGCCCCAGCATTTT
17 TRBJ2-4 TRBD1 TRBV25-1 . CASSVSDRALAKNIQYF TGTGCCAGCAGTGTATCCGACAGGGCACTAGCCAAAAACATTCAGTACTTC
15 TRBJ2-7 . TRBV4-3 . CASSQDLAQSYEQYF TGCGCCAGCAGCCAAGATCTAGCCCAATCCTACGAGCAGTACTTC
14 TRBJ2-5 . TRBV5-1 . CASSLAPGDETQYF TGCGCCAGCAGCTTGGCACCAGGGGACGAGACCCAGTACTTC
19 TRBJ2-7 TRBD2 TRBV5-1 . CASSPRWTSGAETSYEQYF TGCGCCAGCAGCCCCCGTTGGACTAGCGGCGCCGAAACCTCCTACGAGCAGTACTTC
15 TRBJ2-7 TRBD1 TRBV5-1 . CASSYTDRNSYEQYF TGCGCCAGCAGCTATACGGACAGGAACTCCTACGAGCAGTACTTC
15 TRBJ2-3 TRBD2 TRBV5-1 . CASRLAGVGTDTQYF TGCGCCAGCAGACTAGCGGGAGTTGGCACAGATACGCAGTATTTT
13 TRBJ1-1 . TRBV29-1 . CSVAYAMNTEAFF TGCAGCGTGGCATACGCAATGAACACTGAAGCTTTCTTT
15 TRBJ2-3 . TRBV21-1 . CASPSGRARTDTQYF TGTGCCAGCCCTAGCGGGAGGGCCCGCACAGATACGCAGTATTTT
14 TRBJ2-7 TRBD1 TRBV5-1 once CASSQDRGLYEQYF TGCGCCAGCAGCCAGGACAGGGGGCTTTACGAGCAGTACTTC
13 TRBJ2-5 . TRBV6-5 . CASSSLGGETQYF TGTGCCAGCAGCTCCCTTGGGGGCGAGACCCAGTACTTC
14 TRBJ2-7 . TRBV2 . CASSEEQASYEQYF TGTGCCAGCAGTGAAGAGCAGGCCTCCTACGAGCAGTACTTC
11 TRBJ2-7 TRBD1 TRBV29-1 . CSGGQLVEQYF TGCAGCGGGGGACAGTTGGTAGAGCAGTACTTC
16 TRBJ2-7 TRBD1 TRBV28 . CASQSRYRDRPYEQYF TGTGCCAGCCAAAGTAGATACCGGGACAGACCCTACGAGCAGTACTTC
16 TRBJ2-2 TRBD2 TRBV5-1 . CASSTRLADSGGELFF TGCGCCAGCAGCACCAGACTAGCGGACTCGGGCGGGGAGCTGTTTTTT
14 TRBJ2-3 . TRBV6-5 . CASSLSDNTDTQYF TGTGCCAGCAGTCTTTCGGACAACACAGATACGCAGTATTTT
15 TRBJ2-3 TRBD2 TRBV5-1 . CASSFSGTTADTQYF TGCGCCAGCAGCTTCTCCGGGACTACTGCAGATACGCAGTATTTT
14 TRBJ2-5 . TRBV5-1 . CASSFRQTEETQYF TGCGCCAGCAGCTTTAGACAGACGGAAGAGACCCAGTACTTC
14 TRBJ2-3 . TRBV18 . CASSLTDTPDTQYF TGTGCCAGCTCACTAACTGACACCCCAGATACGCAGTATTTT
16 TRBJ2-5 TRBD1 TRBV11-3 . CASSPSGTGVGETQYF TGTGCCAGCAGCCCCTCTGGGACAGGGGTTGGGGAGACCCAGTACTTC
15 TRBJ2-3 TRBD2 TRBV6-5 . CASSQRAGVADTQYF TGTGCCAGCAGCCAACGAGCGGGAGTCGCAGATACGCAGTATTTT
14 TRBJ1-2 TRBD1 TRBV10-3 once CAIRRTGGNGGYTF TGTGCCATCAGGAGGACAGGGGGGAACGGAGGCTACACCTTC
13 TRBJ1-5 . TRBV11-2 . CASSLNYRQPQHF TGTGCCAGCAGCTTAAACTACCGTCAGCCCCAGCATTTT